This TCR beta chain was found in a study of neurological immune-mediated disorders. As for time point: longitudinal time-point 1 (baseline). PBMCs stored at -80 C, numbering 2 million, were the origin of the unsorted libraries. This clonotype has ten or more counts. The antigen is not known. General study results and limits: The most TCR clonal expansion was seen in HTLV-1-associated myelopathy, whereas the least was seen in multiple sclerosis, below the level in healthy controls. The absence of any CDR3 amino acid sequence shared by expanded clones across subjects suggests that repertoires were private in all groups.

Per the germline V gene, CDR1 is SEHNR and CDR2 is FQNEAQ (reference sequence). This CDR3 contains 13 residues. V was clipped by 5 bases and J by 6 bases; unmatched bases: 6. The cDNA came from 5'RACE, which used 10-nucleotide random UMIs. TCRdb re-derived calls from the 5' RACE reads in MiXCR, one entry per CDR3 protein. The sample lists some 68,000 distinct CDR3 sequences, around 15% seen once, with 4.6% in the top ten. Sequences were obtained from PBMCs. The sequence came from a female donor with HTLV-1-associated myelopathy (HAM/TSP). This chain uses TRBV7-9 with TRBJ2-7; 8 bases line up with TRBD1. CDR3 loop: CASSPDRVVEQYF. In nucleotides, the CDR3 is TGTGCCAGCAGCCCGGACAGGGTTGTCGAGCAGTACTTC.